This TCR beta chain was sequenced in a study of blood T cell repertoires in COVID-19. Study in general: Collection of acute and convalescent COVID-19 samples took place in the United States, Italy and Spain.

Libraries were prepared by immunoSEQ multiplex PCR; TCRdb keeps only in-frame clonotypes and omits some of them. This sample yields about 190,000 clones, of which 78% are seen a single time; 2.8% belongs to the top ten. The sequence derives from a woman aged 80 or over with active or convalescent COVID-19. The sequenced material came from peripheral blood.

The CDR3 DNA reads TGTGCCAGCAGTCGGACAGGTTCTAGCAATCAGCCCCAGCATTTT. Encoded protein: CASSRTGSSNQPQHF. The V call is TRBV28, the J call TRBJ1-5, with 7 bases aligning to TRBD1. J lost 0 bases, V lost 5 bases, and 4 bases had no gene match. Germline V gene sequence: CDR1 MDHEN, CDR2 SYDVKM. The CDR3 contains 15 residues.